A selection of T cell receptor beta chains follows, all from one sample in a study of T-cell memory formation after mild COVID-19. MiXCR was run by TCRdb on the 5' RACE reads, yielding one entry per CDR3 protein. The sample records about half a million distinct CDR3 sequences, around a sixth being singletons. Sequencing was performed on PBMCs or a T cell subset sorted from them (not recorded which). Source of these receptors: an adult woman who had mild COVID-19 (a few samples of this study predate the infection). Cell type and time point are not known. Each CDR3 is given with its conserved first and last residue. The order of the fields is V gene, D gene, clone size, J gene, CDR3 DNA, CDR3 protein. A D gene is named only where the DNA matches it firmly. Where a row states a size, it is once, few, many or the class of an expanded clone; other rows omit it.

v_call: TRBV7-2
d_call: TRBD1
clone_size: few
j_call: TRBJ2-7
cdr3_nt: TGTGCCAGCAGCTTCCCGGGACAGGGAGACTACGAGCAGTACTTC
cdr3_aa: CASSFPGQGDYEQYF

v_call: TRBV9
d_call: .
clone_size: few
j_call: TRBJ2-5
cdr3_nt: TGTGCCAGCAGCGTATCACCAAGGGAGACCCAGTACTTC
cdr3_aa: CASSVSPRETQYF

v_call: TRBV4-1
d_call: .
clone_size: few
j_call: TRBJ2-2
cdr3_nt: TGCGCCAGCAGCCAAGAAGTCGGCTTGAACACCGGGGAGCTGTTTTTT
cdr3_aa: CASSQEVGLNTGELFF

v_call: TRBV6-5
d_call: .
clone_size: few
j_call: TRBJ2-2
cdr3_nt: TGTGCCAGCACGTTAGCGGCAGGGTACACCGGGGAGCTGTTTTTT
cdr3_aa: CASTLAAGYTGELFF

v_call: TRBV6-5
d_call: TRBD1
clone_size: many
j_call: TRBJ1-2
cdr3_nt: TGTGCCAGCAGTTACACGGGACAGGCAGCCGACTACACCTTC
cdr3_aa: CASSYTGQAADYTF

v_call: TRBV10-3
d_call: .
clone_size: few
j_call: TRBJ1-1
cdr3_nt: TGTGCCATCAGTGAGAAAGCAGGGATGAACACTGAAGCTTTCTTT
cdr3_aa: CAISEKAGMNTEAFF

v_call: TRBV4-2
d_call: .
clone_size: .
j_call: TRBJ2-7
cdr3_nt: TGTGCCAGCAGCCAATCCCAGGAGAGGAGCCTCTACGAGCAGTACTTC
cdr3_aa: CASSQSQERSLYEQYF

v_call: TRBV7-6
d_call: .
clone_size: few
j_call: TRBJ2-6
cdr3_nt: TGTGCCAGCAGCTTAGAACCAGGGTCTGGGGCCAACGTCCTGACTTTC
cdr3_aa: CASSLEPGSGANVLTF

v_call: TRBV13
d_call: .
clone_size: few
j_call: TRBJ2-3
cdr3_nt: TGTGCCAGCAGCTACCCGAGGGGGGCAACAGATACGCAGTATTTT
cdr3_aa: CASSYPRGATDTQYF

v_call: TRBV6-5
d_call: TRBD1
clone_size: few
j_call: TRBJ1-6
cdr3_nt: TGTGCCAGCAGTCTGGGACAGGGTGTAGGATCACCCCTCCACTTT
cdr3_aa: CASSLGQGVGSPLHF

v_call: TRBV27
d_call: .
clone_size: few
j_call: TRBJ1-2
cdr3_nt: TGTGCCAGCAGATTATCAGGGTCGAACTATGGCTACACCTTC
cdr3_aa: CASRLSGSNYGYTF

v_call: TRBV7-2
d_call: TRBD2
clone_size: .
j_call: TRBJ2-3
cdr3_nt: TGTGCCAGCAGCTTAGCCGGGACTAGCAGCACAGATACGCAGTATTTT
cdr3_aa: CASSLAGTSSTDTQYF

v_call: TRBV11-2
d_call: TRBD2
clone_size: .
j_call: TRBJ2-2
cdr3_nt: TGTGCCAGCAGCCCTTCTAGCGGGAGAACCGGGGAGCTGTTTTTT
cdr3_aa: CASSPSSGRTGELFF

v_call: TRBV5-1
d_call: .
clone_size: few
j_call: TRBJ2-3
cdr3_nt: TGCGCCAGCAGCTTGGGGAGGGGCCTGAGCACAGATACGCAGTATTTT
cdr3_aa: CASSLGRGLSTDTQYF

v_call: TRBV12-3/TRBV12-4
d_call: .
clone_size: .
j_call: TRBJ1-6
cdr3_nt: TGTGCCAGCAGTTTTGGGGGTGAAAATTCACCCCTCCACTTT
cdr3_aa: CASSFGGENSPLHF

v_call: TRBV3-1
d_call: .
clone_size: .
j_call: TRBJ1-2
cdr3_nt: TGTGCCAGCAGCCAAGAGACCCGCAGCTATGGCTACACCTTC
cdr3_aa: CASSQETRSYGYTF

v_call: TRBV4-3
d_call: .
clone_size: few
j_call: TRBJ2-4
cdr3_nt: TGCGCCAGCAGCCAAGATTGGGGGGAGTCGAAAAACATTCAGTACTTC
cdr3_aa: CASSQDWGESKNIQYF

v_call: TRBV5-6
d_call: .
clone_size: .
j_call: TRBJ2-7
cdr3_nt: TGTGCCAGCAGCTTGGCGGCAAACTACGAGCAGTACTTC
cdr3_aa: CASSLAANYEQYF

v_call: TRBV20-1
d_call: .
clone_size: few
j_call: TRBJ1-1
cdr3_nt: TGCAGTGCTAGCTTATCAGGGGCTGAAGCTTTCTTT
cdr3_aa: CSASLSGAEAFF

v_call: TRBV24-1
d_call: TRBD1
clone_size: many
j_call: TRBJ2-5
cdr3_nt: TGTGCCACCAGTGACTCGGGACAGCAAGAGACCCAGTACTTC
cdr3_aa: CATSDSGQQETQYF

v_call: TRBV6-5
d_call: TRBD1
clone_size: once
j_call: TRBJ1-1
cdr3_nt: TGTGCCAGCAGGAGAACAGGGGGTAAGACTGAAGCTTTCTTT
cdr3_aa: CASRRTGGKTEAFF

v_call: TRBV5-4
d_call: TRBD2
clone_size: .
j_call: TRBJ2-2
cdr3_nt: TGTGCCAGCAGCTCTCTAGCGGGGGAGTGGACCGGGGAGCTGTTTTTT
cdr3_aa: CASSSLAGEWTGELFF

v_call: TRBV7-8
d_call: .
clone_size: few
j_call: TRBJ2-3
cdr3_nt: TGTGCCACCTCCCAGCCCTACCCTTCTCCAGATACGCAGTATTTT
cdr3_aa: CATSQPYPSPDTQYF

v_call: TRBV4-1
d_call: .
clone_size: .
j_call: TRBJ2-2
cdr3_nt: TGCGCCAGCAGCCAAGTGTCGACGTCGAGCGGGGAGCTGTTTTTT
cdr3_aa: CASSQVSTSSGELFF

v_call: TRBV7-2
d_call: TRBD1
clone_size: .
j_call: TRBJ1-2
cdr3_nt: TGTGCCAGCAGCTCTCCCGACAGGGGCAGGCATGGCTACACCTTC
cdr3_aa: CASSSPDRGRHGYTF

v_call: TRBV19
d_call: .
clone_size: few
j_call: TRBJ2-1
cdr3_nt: TGTGCCAGTAGGCCCCTCCAAGCCTACAATGAGCAGTTCTTC
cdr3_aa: CASRPLQAYNEQFF

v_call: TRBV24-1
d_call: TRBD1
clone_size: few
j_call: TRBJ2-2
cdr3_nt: TGTGCCACCCAAAGGGGTACAGGGGGAAGCACCGGGGAGCTGTTTTTT
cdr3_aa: CATQRGTGGSTGELFF

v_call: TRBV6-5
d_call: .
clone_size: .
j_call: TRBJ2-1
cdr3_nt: TGTGCCAGCAGTTACTTCTCCGGGGGTTGGAATGAGCAGTTCTTC
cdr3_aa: CASSYFSGGWNEQFF

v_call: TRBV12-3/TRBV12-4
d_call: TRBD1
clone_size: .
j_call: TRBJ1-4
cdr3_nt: TGTGCCAGCAGCCGGGGAGAGGGGGCTTATGAAAAACTGTTTTTT
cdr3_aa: CASSRGEGAYEKLFF

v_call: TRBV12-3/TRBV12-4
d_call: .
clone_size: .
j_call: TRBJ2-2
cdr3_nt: TGTGCCGCACCCGGTCGGTCCGTCGGGGAGCTGTTTTTT
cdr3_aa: CAAPGRSVGELFF

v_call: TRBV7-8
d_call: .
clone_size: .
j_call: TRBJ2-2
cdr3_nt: TGTGCCAGCAGCCCTTTCCGGGGCGTCACCGGGGAGCTGTTTTTT
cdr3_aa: CASSPFRGVTGELFF

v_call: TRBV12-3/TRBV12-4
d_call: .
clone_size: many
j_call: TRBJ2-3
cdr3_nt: TGTGCCAGCAGCTTATCAGATACGCAGTATTTT
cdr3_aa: CASSLSDTQYF

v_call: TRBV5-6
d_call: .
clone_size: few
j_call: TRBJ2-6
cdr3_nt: TGTGCCAGCAGCCCAACCTCGGGCGGGACTGGGGCCAACGTCCTGACTTTC
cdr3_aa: CASSPTSGGTGANVLTF

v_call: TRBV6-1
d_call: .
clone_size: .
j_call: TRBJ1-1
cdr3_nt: TGTGCCAGCACAGGTGATGGCACTGAAGCTTTCTTT
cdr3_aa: CASTGDGTEAFF

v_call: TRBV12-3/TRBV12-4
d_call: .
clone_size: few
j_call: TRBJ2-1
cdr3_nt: TGTGCCAGCAGTTTAGGGGTAGCATCGCAGTTCTTC
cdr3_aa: CASSLGVASQFF

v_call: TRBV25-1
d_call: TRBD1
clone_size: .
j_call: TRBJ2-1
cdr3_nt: TGTGCCAGCAGGTTGGGACAGGGGGCTTATGAGCAGTTCTTC
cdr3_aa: CASRLGQGAYEQFF

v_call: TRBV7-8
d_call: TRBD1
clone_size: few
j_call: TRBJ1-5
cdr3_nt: TGTGCCAGCAGCCATTCCGGGACAGACTTTAATCAGCCCCAGCATTTT
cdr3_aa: CASSHSGTDFNQPQHF

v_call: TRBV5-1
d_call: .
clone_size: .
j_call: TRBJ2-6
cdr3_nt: TGCGCCAGCAGCTTGGGGACAGCTGGGGCCAACGTCCTGACTTTC
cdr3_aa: CASSLGTAGANVLTF

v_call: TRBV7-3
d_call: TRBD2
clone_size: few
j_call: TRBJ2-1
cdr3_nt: TGTGCCAGCAGCCTTACTAGCGGGGTTTCCTACAATGAGCAGTTCTTC
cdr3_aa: CASSLTSGVSYNEQFF

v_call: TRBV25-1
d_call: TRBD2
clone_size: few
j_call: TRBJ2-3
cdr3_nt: TGTGCCAGCAGTGCGGCGGGGGGCACAGATACGCAGTATTTT
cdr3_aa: CASSAAGGTDTQYF

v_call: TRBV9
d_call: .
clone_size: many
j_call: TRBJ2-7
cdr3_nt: TGTGCCAGCGGTGGACTATCGGGCCACGAGCAGTACTTC
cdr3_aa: CASGGLSGHEQYF

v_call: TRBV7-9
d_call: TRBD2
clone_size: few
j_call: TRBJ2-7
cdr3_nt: TGTGCCAGCAGCTTAGGCCTAGCGGGGGCGGACGAGCAGTACTTC
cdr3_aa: CASSLGLAGADEQYF

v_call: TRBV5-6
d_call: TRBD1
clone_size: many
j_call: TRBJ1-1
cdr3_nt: TGTGCCAGCAGCTCAACCGGGACAGGGAGAGTATTTGAAGCTTTCTTT
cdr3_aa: CASSSTGTGRVFEAFF

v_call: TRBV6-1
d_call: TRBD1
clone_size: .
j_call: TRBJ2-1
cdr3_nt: TGTGCCAGCAGTGAAGCCAACAGGGGGATCGGTGAGCAGTTCTTC
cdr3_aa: CASSEANRGIGEQFF

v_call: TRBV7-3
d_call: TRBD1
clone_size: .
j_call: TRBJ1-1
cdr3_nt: TGTGCCAGCAGCCCCCAGGGACAGGGGTTGAGCACTGAAGCTTTCTTT
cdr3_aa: CASSPQGQGLSTEAFF